The 5 T cell receptor beta chains below all came from one sample that was sequenced in a study of long-term antiretroviral therapy in people with HIV (dated by TCRdb to 2021 to 2024). The immunoSEQ hsTCRB v3.0 assay was used at survey level resolution to sequence the TRB variable region. This immuneACCESS table, as held by TCRdb, lists in-frame sequences with V and J called but not all clones. Of the missing ones, under half trace to an unresolved V gene in checked studies; the others have no known cause. In this sample the table shows 35,000 or so clones, over 65% of which occur a single time. The ten biggest clones cover 7.1% of the sample. Specimen: unsorted PBMCs, collected 2 years after starting antiretroviral therapy. The source is a woman aged 50 to 65 with HIV.

The rearrangement uses TRBV11-2 and TRBJ1-6; D is undetermined. The germline V and J ends were trimmed by 5 bases and 10 bases, with 9 bases remaining between them. CDR3 length: 12 amino acids. From germline, CDR1 is SGHAT and CDR2 FQNNGV. CDR3 sequence (DNA): TGTGCCAGCAGCCCCGGTCAGTCACCCCTCCACTTT. This codes for CASSPGQSPLHF.

The rearrangement joins TRBV27 to TRBJ1-1; D remains ambiguous. V gave up 3 bases and J gave up 8 bases, with 22 bases separating them. Germline V lookup: CDR1 MNHEY, CDR2 SMNVEV (reference sequence). The CDR3 runs to 16 residues. The CDR3 DNA sequence: TGTGCCAGCAGTTTCTTAGTTTTCGGGGTAGTAAAAGAAGCTTTCTTT. It translates to CASSFLVFGVVKEAFF.

V gene TRBV5-1 combines with J gene TRBJ1-1; D is uncertain. The V end was cut by 5 bases, the J end by 5 bases, with 16 bases between. The germline CDR1 and CDR2 sequences are SGHRS and YFSETQ. This CDR3 is 14 amino acids long. The DNA of the CDR3 is TGCGCCAGCAGTTCCTCCCCCAGTGGGACTGAAGCTTTCTTT. Amino acids: CASSSSPSGTEAFF. Complete variable domain (other parts from reference TRBV5-1 and TRBJ1-1): KAGVTQTPRYLIKTRGQQVTLSCSPISGHRSVSWYQQTPGQGLQFLFEYFSETQRNKGNFPGRFSGRQFSNSRSEMNVSTLELGDSALYLCASSSSPSGTEAFFGQGTRLTVV.

V usage is TRBV27 and J usage is TRBJ2-1, with D possibly being TRBD1 (6 bases). The CDR3 covers 14 residues. V was pared by 1 base and J by 6 bases, with 10 bases between. Germline V gene lookup returns CDR1 MNHEY and CDR2 SMNVEV (reference sequence). CDR3 protein: CASSLYREGNEQFF. The CDR3 coding sequence is TGTGCCAGCAGTTTATACAGGGAAGGCAATGAGCAGTTCTTC.

The chain is built from TRBV12-5 and TRBJ2-2; D call uncertain. V was cut by 0 bases and J by 3 bases, with 8 bases left in between. The CDR3 is 15 amino acids. CDR1 is LGHNT and CDR2 is FRNRAP in the germline V gene. The CDR3 DNA reads TGTGCTAGTGGTTTGGTCGGATCCTACACCGGGGAGCTGTTTTTT. Its translation: CASGLVGSYTGELFF.